This T cell receptor beta chain was identified during a study of blood T cell repertoires in COVID-19 (dated by TCRdb to the early 2020s). For the wider study: The collaborator samples originated in the United States, Italy and Spain and spanned the acute and convalescent phases of COVID-19. The prospective study material was composed of cDNA or gDNA derived from T cells, B-cell-depleted T cells, or PBMCs. Deeply sampled blood TCRbeta repertoires from subjects exposed to, actively infected with, or recovered from COVID-19 were included in the dataset. The repertoires were released in a freely available public database intended as a resource for research on the immune response to SARS-CoV-2. The samples were drawn from the first 160 participants of the ongoing ImmuneRACE study and from 1,254 subjects provided by 6 global collaborators. A de-identified subject ID, COVID-19 status, age in years and sex were almost always included in the sample metadata. Where available, HLA class I and class II types were obtained from metadata supplied by the sample provider rather than from assay-based typing. Study-wide conclusions, independent of this receptor: The quantity of clinical and demographic metadata differed by source and by participant and was supplied without curation.

TCRbeta CDR3 regions were amplified from genomic DNA using the immunoSEQ Assay, a bias-controlled multiplex PCR. The authors' pipeline ran thus. Within the assay, amplification of reference gene primers was used to estimate how many nucleated cells each sample contained. To quantify the absolute abundance of each unique TCRbeta CDR3 rearrangement, sequence reads were collapsed and filtered. For each sample, productive Simpson clonality was calculated as the square root of Simpson's diversity index across productive rearrangements. TCRdb provides this immuneACCESS table in a form limited to in-frame rearrangements. Some clones are lacking; in checked studies, under half of them reflect an unresolved V gene, and why the rest are absent is not known. V and J calls and clone size come straight from that table; D and trimming were deduced from the DNA. Here the sample has approximately 140,000 clones; about 76% occur a single time. Clones ranked in the top ten supply around 14% of the sample.

Taken from the germline V gene, the CDR1 and CDR2 loops are SGHVS and FNYEAQ. V loses 3 bases of germline sequence and J loses 8 bases, and the interval between the two ends is 9 bases. From the cysteine through the phenylalanine, the CDR3 covers 12 amino acids. Just the 36-base CDR3 DNA is kept, in frame starting at base 1. The collaborating institutions used their own protocols to collect whole blood in K2EDTA tubes. Collaborator samples were shipped for TCRbeta analysis as frozen whole blood, isolated PBMCs, or DNA extracted from either sample type. As to this clone: It lacks a known antigen. The sample holds no much larger clone one base away, and base qualities are not on file.

The TCR originated in a man at least 80 years old with acute or convalescent COVID-19. The chain couples TRBV7-6 to TRBJ2-3; tentative D gene TRBD2, with 6 bases matching. The sequencing input was peripheral blood. The CDR3 reads CASSLVGGTQYF. The DNA reads as follows: TGTGCCAGCAGCTTGGTCGGGGGTACGCAGTATTTT.